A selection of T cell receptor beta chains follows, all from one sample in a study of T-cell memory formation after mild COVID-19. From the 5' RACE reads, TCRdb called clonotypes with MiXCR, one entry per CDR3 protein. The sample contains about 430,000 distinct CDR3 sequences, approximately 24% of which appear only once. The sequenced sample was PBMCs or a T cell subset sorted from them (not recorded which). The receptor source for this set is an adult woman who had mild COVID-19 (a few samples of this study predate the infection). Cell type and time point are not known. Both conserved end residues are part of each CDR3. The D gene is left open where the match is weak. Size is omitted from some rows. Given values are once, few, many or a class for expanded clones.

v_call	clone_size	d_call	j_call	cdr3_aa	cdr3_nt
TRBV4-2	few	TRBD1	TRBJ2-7	CASSHGTVYEQYF	TGTGCCAGCAGCCATGGGACAGTCTACGAGCAGTACTTC
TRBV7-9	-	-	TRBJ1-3	CASNGNTIYF	TGTGCCAGCAATGGAAACACCATATATTTT
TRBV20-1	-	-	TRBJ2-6	CSASGAANVLTF	TGCAGTGCTAGCGGGGCGGCCAACGTCCTGACTTTC
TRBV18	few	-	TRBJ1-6	CASSPPHKSPLHF	TGTGCCAGCTCACCACCTCACAAGTCACCCCTCCACTTT
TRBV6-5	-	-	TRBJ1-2	CASSYGGFGRGLQGYTF	TGTGCCAGCAGTTACGGGGGGTTCGGCAGGGGCCTTCAGGGCTACACCTTC
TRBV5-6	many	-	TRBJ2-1	CASSYTGRLTNEQFF	TGTGCCAGCAGCTATACCGGTCGGTTGACCAATGAGCAGTTCTTC
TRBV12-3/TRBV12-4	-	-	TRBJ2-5	CASSFAGAGETQYF	TGTGCCAGCAGTTTTGCGGGGGCGGGGGAGACCCAGTACTTC
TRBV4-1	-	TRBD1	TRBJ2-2	CASSQGQGAAGELFF	TGCGCCAGCAGCCAAGGACAGGGGGCGGCTGGGGAGCTGTTTTTT
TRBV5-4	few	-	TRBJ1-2	CASSLGAGVGGYTF	TGTGCCAGCAGCCTCGGGGCGGGCGTTGGTGGCTACACCTTC
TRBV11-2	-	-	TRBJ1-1	CASSSRGFGAEAFF	TGTGCCAGCAGCTCCAGGGGATTCGGGGCTGAAGCTTTCTTT
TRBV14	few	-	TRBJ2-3	CASSQGASTDTQYF	TGTGCCAGCAGCCAGGGAGCGAGCACAGATACGCAGTATTTT
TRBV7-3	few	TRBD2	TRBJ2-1	CASSFRGSGGARISEQFF	TGTGCCAGCAGCTTCCGTGGTAGCGGGGGTGCTCGCATAAGTGAGCAGTTCTTC
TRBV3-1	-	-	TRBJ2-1	CASSDGGRRTNEQFF	TGTGCCAGCAGCGATGGTGGCAGGCGTACCAATGAGCAGTTCTTC
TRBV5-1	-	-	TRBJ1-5	CASSRTGINNQPQHF	TGCGCCAGCAGCCGAACCGGGATCAACAATCAGCCCCAGCATTTT
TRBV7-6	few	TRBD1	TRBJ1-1	CASSSIQGGENTEAFF	TGTGCCAGCAGCTCCATTCAGGGGGGAGAGAACACTGAAGCTTTCTTT
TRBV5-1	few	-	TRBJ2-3	CASSLGTELTDTQYF	TGCGCCAGCAGCTTGGGGACAGAACTCACAGATACGCAGTATTTT
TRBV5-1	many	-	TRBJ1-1	CASSLVVNTEAFF	TGCGCCAGCAGCTTGGTTGTGAACACTGAAGCTTTCTTT
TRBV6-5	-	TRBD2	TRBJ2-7	CASSYGAGAYYEQCF	TGTGCCAGCAGTTACGGAGCGGGAGCTTACTACGAGCAGTGCTTC
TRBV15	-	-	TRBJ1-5	CATQVRGAAYSNQPQHF	TGTGCCACCCAAGTCCGCGGGGCCGCTTATAGCAATCAGCCCCAGCATTTT
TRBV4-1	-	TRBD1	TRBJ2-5	CASSQEGGRLGQGMETQYF	TGCGCCAGCAGCCAAGAAGGAGGCCGACTGGGACAGGGTATGGAGACCCAGTACTTC
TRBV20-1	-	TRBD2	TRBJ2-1	CSARDRGGSGSRYNEQFF	TGCAGTGCTAGAGATAGAGGGGGTAGCGGGAGTAGGTACAATGAGCAGTTCTTC
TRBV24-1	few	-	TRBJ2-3	CATSGVGRGADTQYF	TGTGCCACCAGTGGAGTCGGGAGAGGGGCAGATACGCAGTATTTT
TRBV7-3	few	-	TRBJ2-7	CASSLTSGHEQYF	TGTGCCAGCAGCTTAACGTCTGGGCACGAGCAGTACTTC
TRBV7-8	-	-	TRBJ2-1	CASSSGGPGEQFF	TGTGCCAGCAGCTCCGGGGGCCCTGGGGAGCAGTTCTTC
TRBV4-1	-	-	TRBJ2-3	CASSLTALADTQYF	TGCGCCAGCAGCCTTACAGCGCTAGCAGATACGCAGTATTTT
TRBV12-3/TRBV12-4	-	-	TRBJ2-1	CASSFSNGKQFF	TGTGCCAGCAGTTTTAGTAACGGGAAGCAGTTCTTC
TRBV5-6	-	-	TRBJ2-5	CASSPVVVDETQYF	TGTGCCAGCAGCCCGGTAGTGGTTGACGAGACCCAGTACTTC
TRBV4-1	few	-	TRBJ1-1	CASSQGVTDTEAFF	TGCGCCAGCAGCCAAGGAGTAACGGACACTGAAGCTTTCTTT
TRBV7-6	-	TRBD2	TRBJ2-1	CASSLERDDNEQFF	TGTGCCAGCAGCTTAGAGCGGGATGACAATGAGCAGTTCTTC
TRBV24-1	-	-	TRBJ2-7	CATSAAGRSSYEQYF	TGTGCCACCAGTGCTGCGGGACGGAGTTCCTACGAGCAGTACTTC
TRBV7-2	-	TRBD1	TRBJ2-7	CASSQATGGYEQYF	TGTGCCAGCAGCCAGGCGACAGGGGGCTACGAGCAGTACTTC
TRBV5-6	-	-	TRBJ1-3	CASSLATSGRTSGNTIYF	TGTGCCAGCAGCTTGGCGACTTCGGGACGGACCTCTGGAAACACCATATATTTT
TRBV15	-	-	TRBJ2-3	CATSRGGSDTQYF	TGTGCCACCAGCAGAGGTGGTTCCGATACGCAGTATTTT
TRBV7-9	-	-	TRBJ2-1	CASSLLGLNRNEQFF	TGTGCCAGCAGCTTATTGGGCCTTAACCGGAATGAGCAGTTCTTC
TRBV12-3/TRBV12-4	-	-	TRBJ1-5	CASSLGHPSNQPQHF	TGTGCCAGCAGTTTAGGGCACCCTAGCAATCAGCCCCAGCATTTT
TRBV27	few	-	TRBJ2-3	CASSAQQMSLTDTQYF	TGTGCCAGCAGTGCACAGCAAATGAGTCTCACAGATACGCAGTATTTT
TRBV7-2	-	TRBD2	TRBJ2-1	CASSPSGASSYNEQFF	TGTGCCAGCAGTCCTAGCGGGGCTAGCTCCTACAATGAGCAGTTCTTC
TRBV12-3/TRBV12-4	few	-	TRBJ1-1	CASRRDRINTEAFF	TGTGCCAGCAGACGTGACAGGATCAACACTGAAGCTTTCTTT
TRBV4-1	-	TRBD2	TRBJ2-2	CASSQDGGGVSGELFF	TGCGCCAGCAGCCAAGATGGCGGGGGGGTATCCGGGGAGCTGTTTTTT
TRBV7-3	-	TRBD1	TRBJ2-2	CASSLIDRAGELFF	TGTGCCAGCAGCTTAATCGACAGGGCCGGGGAGCTGTTTTTT
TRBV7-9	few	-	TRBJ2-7	CASSPVVGAGSYEQYF	TGTGCCAGCAGCCCCGTAGTGGGAGCAGGGAGCTACGAGCAGTACTTC
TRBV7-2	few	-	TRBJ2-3	CASSLAVAGSRTQYF	TGTGCCAGCAGCTTAGCGGTTGCCGGGTCACGTACGCAGTATTTT
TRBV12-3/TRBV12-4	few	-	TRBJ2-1	CASSFRQAHNEQFF	TGTGCCAGCAGTTTTCGGCAAGCCCACAATGAGCAGTTCTTC
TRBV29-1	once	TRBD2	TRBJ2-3	CSVDRRLAGVDTQYF	TGCAGCGTTGATCGCCGGCTAGCGGGAGTAGATACGCAGTATTTT